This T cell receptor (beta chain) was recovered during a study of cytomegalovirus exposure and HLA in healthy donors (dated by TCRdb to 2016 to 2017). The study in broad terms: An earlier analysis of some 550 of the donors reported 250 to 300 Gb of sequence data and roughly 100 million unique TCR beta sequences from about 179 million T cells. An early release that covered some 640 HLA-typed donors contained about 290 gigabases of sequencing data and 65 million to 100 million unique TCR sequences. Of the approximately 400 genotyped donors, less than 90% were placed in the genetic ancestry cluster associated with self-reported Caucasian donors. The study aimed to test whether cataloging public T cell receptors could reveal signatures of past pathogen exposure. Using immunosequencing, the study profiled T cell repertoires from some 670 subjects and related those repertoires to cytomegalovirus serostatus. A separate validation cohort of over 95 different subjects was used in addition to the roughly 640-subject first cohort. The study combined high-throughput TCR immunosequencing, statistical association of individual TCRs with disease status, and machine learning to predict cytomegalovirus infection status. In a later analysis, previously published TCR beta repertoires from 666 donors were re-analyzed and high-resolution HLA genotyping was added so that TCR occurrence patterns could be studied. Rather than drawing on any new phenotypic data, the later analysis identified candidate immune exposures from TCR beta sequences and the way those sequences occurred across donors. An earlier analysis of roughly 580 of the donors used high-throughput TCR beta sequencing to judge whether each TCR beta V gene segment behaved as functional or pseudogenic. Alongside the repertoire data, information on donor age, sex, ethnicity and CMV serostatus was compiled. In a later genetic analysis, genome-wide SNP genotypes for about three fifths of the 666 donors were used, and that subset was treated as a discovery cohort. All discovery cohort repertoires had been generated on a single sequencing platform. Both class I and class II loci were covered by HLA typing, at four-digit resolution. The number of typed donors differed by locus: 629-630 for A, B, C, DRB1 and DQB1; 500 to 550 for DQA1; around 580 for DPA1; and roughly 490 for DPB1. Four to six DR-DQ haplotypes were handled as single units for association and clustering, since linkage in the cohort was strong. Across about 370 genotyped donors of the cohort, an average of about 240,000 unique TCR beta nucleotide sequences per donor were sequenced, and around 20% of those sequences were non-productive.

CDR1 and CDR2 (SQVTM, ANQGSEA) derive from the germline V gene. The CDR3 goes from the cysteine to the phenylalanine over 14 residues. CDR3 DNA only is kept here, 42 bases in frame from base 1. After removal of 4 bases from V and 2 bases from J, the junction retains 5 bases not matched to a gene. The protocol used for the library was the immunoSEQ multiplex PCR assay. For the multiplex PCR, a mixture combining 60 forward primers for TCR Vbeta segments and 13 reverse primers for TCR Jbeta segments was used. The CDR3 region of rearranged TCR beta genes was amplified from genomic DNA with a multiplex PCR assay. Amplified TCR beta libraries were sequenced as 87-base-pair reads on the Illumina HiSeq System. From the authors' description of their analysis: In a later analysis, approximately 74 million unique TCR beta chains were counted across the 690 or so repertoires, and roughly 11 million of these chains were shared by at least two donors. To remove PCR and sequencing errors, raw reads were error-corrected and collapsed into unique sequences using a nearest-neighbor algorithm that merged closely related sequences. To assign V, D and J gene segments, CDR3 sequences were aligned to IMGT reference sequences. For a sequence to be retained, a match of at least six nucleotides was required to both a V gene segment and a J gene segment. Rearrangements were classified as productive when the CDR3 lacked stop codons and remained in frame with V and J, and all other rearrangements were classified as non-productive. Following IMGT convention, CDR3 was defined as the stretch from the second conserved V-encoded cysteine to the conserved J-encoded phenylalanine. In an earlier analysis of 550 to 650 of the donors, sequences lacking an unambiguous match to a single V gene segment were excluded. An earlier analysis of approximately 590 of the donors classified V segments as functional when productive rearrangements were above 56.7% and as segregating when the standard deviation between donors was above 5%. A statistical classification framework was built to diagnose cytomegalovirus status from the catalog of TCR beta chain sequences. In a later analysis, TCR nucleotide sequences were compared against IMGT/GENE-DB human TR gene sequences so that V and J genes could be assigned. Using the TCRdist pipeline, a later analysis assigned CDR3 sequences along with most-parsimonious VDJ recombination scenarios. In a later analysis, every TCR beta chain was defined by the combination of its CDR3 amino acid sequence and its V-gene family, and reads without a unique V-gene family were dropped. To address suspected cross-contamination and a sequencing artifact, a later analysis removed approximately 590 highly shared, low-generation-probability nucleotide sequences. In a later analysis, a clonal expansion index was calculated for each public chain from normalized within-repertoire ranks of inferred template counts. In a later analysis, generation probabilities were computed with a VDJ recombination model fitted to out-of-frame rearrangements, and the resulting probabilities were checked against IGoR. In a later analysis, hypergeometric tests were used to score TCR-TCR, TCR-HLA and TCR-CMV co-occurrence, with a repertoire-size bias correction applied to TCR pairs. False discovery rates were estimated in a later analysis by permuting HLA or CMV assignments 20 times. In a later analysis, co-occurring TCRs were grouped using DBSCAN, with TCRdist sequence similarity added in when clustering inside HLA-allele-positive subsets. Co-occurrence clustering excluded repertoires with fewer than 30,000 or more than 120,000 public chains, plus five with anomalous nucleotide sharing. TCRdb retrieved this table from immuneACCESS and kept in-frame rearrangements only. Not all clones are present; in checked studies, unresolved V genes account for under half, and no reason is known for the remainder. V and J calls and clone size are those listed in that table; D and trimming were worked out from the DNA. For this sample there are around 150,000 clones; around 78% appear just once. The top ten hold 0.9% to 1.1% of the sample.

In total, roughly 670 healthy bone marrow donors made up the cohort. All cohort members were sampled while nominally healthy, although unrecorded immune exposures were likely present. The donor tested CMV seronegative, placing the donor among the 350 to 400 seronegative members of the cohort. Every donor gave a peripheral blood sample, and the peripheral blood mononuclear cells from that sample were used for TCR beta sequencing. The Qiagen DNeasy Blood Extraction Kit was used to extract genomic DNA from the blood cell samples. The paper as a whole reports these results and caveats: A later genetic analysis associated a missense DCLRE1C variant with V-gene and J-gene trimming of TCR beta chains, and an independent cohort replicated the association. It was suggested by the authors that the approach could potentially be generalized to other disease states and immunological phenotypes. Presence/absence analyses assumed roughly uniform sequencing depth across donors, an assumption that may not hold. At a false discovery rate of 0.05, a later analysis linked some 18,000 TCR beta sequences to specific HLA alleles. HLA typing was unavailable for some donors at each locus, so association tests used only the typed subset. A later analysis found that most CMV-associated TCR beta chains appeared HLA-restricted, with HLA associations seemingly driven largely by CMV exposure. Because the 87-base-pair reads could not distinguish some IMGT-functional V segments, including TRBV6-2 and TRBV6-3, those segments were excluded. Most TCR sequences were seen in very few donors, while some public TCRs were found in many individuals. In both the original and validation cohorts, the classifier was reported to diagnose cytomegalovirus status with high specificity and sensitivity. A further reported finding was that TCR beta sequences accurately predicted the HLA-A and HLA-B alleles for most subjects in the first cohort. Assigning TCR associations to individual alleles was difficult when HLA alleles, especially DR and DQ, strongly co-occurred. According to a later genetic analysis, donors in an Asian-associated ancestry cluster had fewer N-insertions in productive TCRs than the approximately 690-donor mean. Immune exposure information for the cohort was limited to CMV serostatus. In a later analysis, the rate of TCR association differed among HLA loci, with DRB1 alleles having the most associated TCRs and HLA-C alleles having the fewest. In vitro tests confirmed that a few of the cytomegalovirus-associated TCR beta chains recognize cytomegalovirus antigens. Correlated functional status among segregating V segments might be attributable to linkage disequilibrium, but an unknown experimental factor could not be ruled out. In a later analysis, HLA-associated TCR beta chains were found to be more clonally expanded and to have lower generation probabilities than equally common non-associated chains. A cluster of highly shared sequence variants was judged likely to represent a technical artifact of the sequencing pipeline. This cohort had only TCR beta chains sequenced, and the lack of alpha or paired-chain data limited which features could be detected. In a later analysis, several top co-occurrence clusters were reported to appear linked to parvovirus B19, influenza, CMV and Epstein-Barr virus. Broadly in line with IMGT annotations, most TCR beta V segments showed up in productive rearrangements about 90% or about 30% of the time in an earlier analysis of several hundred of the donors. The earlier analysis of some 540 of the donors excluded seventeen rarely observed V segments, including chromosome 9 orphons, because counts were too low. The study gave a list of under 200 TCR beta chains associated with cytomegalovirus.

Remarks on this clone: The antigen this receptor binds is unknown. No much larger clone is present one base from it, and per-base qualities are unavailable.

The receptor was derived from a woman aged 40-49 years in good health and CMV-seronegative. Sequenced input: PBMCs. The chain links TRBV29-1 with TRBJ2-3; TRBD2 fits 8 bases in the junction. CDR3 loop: CSVATSGFTDTQYF. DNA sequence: TGCAGCGTTGCTACTAGCGGATTCACAGATACGCAGTATTTT.